This T cell receptor (beta chain) originates from a study of CD8 T cells in ankylosing spondylitis. General study results and limits: A TCR beta motif of 8 or 9 highly homologous variants appeared characteristic of ankylosing spondylitis blood. Existing reports had already noted some motif variants in reactive arthritis synovial fluid and blood. CD8+ disease-linked clones were present at relatively low frequencies in blood.

The CDR3 totals 14 residues. Trimming at V came to 4 bases and at J to 4 bases, leaving 3 bases not matched to a gene. At least ten counts were recorded for this clonotype. The antigen is unknown. Quantitative barcoded 5'-RACE was used to prepare TCR beta libraries. TCRdb passed the 5' RACE reads through MiXCR, listing each CDR3 protein once. This table holds about 160,000 distinct CDR3 sequences, 15% to 20% found once. The sample comprised blood, either unsorted or a sorted T cell fraction (not recorded which). The chain recombines TRBV12-3 or TRBV12-4 with TRBJ2-3, with TRBD1 identical over 9 bases. This clonotype originated in a male donor with ankylosing spondylitis or in good health (not recorded which). The CDR3 sequence is CASSWDRVSDTQYF. The CDR3 DNA reads TGTGCCAGCAGTTGGGACAGGGTGTCAGATACGCAGTATTTT.